The 8 T cell receptor beta chains below all came from one sample that was sequenced in a study of T cells in Graves' hyperthyroidism and ophthalmopathy. Amplification targeted TCR beta CDR3 regions from RNA transcripts. TCR CDR3 regions were first amplified by RT-PCR with HTBI primers. TCRdb reprocessed the multiplex PCR reads with MiXCR, giving one entry per CDR3 protein. Of more than 450,000 distinct CDR3 sequences in the sample, roughly 21% were seen once. The sample comprised blood. The source is a man between 40 and 49 years old with Graves' ophthalmopathy.

This clonotype has at least ten counts. The V and J genes are TRBV7-3 and TRBJ2-2; 8 nucleotides agree with TRBD1. CDR1 is SGHTA and CDR2 is FQGTGA in the germline V gene. V trimming: 5 bases; J trimming: 1 base; junction bases outside the gene matches: 6. There are 16 residues in the CDR3. CDR3 sequence reads: CASSPQGGQNTGELFF. As DNA, the CDR3 is TGTGCCAGCAGCCCACAGGGGGGCCAGAACACCGGGGAGCTGTTTTTT.

This clonotype was detected ten times or more. The rearrangement links TRBV2 to TRBJ2-5; 10 nucleotides agree with TRBD2. The germline V gene encodes CDR1 SNHLY and CDR2 FYNNEI. This CDR3 comprises 15 residues. V shed 6 bases and J 1 base; nucleotides not matched to a gene: 5. DNA for the CDR3: TGTGCCAGCAGGGAGGTAGCGGGGGGCCAAGAGACCCAGTACTTC. Translating gives CASREVAGGQETQYF.

In the case of this clonotype: The junction departs from the called germline gene at one end, perhaps through a read error. V gene TRBV5-6 combines with J gene TRBJ2-7; 7 bases align to TRBD2. The CDR3 extends over 14 amino acids. Germline CDR1 SGHDT, CDR2 YYEEEE. The CDR3: CASSLGGGAYERYF. For the CDR3, the DNA is TGTGCCAGCAGCTTGGGCGGGGGTGCCTACGAGCGGTACTTC.

This clonotype was seen at least ten times. Here the CDR3 reads CASSASSESGTEAFF. As DNA, the CDR3 is TGTGCCAGCAGCGCGTCCTCCGAATCGGGCACTGAAGCTTTCTTT. The chain is built from TRBV7-2 and TRBJ1-1; D not resolved. V dropped 5 bases and J dropped 4 bases, with 17 bases sitting between them. CDR3 length: 15 residues. Germline CDR1 and CDR2: SGHTA and FQGNSA. The variable domain in full, with the rest retrieved from reference TRBV7-2 and TRBJ1-1, is GAGVSQSPSNKVTEKGKDVELRCDPISGHTALYWYRQSLGQGLEFLIYFQGNSAPDKSGLPSDRFSAERTGGSVSTLTIQRTQQEDSAVYLCASSASSESGTEAFFGQGTRLTVV.

A few counts support this clonotype. The CDR3 loop reads CSARDWTGISYEQYF. DNA of the CDR3: TGCAGTGCTAGAGATTGGACAGGGATCTCCTACGAGCAGTACTTC. The gene calls are TRBV20-1 and TRBJ2-7; 8 positions agree with TRBD1. The germline CDR1 and CDR2 sequences are DFQATT and SNEGSKA (reference sequence). V trimming: 0 bases; J trimming: 0 bases; junction bases outside the gene matches: 4. The CDR3 runs 15 residues.

The chain has TRBV29-1 and TRBJ1-1; 7 nucleotides align to TRBD1. Germline lookup yields CDR1 SQVTM and CDR2 ANQGSEA. V shed 6 bases, J shed 0 bases, and the junction held 22 bases outside the gene matches. CDR3 size: 19 residues. The CDR3 DNA sequence: TGCAGCGTCTCGCTAGTAGAGGGGGCGAAGGGGGTTATGAACACTGAAGCTTTCTTT. It yields the protein CSVSLVEGAKGVMNTEAFF.

There are a few counts of this clonotype. The rearrangement links TRBV7-2 to TRBJ2-3, with D possibly being TRBD1 or TRBD2 (5 bases each). The V end lost 5 bases, the J end lost 6 bases, and 18 bases lay between the germline ends. The CDR3 loop spans 15 amino acids. Germline CDR1 is SGHTA and CDR2 is FQGNSA. The CDR3 nucleotides read TGTGCCAGCAGCACCGGGGCAGCCTCTTTGGATACGCAGTATTTT. It is translated as CASSTGAASLDTQYF.

Ten or more counts support this clonotype. V is TRBV7-6 and J is TRBJ2-5; 9 bases are shared with TRBD1. Trimming took 5 bases from V and 6 from J; bases not matched to a gene: 10. Germline loops: CDR1 SGHVS, CDR2 FNYEAQ. The CDR3 contains 15 residues. The CDR3, as DNA: TGTGCCAGCAGCACTGGGACAGGGTATGGGCAGACCCAGTACTTC. It yields the protein CASSTGTGYGQTQYF. The entire variable domain, with the rest obtained from reference TRBV7-6 and TRBJ2-5, is as follows: GAGVSQSPRYKVTKRGQDVALRCDPISGHVSLYWYRQALGQGPEFLTYFNYEAQQDKSGLPNDRFSAERPEGSISTLTIQRTEQRDSAMYRCASSTGTGYGQTQYFGPGTRLLVL.